The clone carrying this T cell receptor beta chain has just a few counts. The antigen remains unidentified. The sample originates from a study of graft-versus-host responses after intestinal transplantation. On the study more broadly: Multivisceral, liver-intestinal, or isolated intestinal transplants were received by the recipients. Study-level results: Recipient bone marrow held GvH clones, some seen earlier in ileum or blood. With peak circulating GvH clone levels came an association with early post-transplant HvG declines.

Trimming took off 4 bases at V and 8 bases at J, with 9 bases between the two ends. Germline values: CDR1 SEHNR, CDR2 FQNEAQ (reference sequence). The CDR3 has 13 residues. Sequencing was performed with immunoSEQ multiplex PCR; in TCRdb, only in-frame clones are kept and a portion is missing. The sample has about 73,000 clones, around 90% seen once. The source material was unstimulated CD8+ T cells sorted from spleen or lymph node cells, sampled before transplant. The V call is TRBV7-9, the J call TRBJ1-6; D gene ambiguous. The source is a human donor who was the organ donor for an intestinal transplant. The CDR3 nucleotides read TGTGCCAGCAGCTCCCCGTTTGATTCACCCCTCCACTTT. It encodes CASSSPFDSPLHF. The full variable domain, in which reference TRBV7-9 and TRBJ1-6 provide the parts outside the CDR3, is DTGVSQNPRHKITKRGQNVTFRCDPISEHNRLYWYRQTLGQGPEFLTYFQNEAQLEKSRLLSDRFSAERPKGSFSTLEIQRTEQGDSAMYLCASSSPFDSPLHFGNGTRLTVT.